This T cell receptor beta chain was found in a study of T cell clonality in common variable immunodeficiency. Study conclusions and caveats: In common variable immunodeficiency, TCR beta chains reportedly carried fewer deletions and N-nucleotide insertions. CVID patient heterogeneity limited repertoire-clinical complication correlations.

The repertoire was sequenced with immunoSEQ multiplex PCR; TCRdb's copy has only in-frame clones and lacks some. In total the sample includes fewer than 30,000 clones, none of them seen once. The V end lost 10 bases, the J end lost 4 bases, and 10 bases lay between the germline ends. CDR1 and CDR2 from the germline V gene are SNHLY and FYNNEI. The CDR3 spans 11 residues. Aged roughly 8 to 65 years, CVID subjects averaged about 40 years old. Blood came from CVID subjects not ill and not taking immunomodulatory or immunosuppressive medication. This clone was detected a few times. The antigen is not known. The CDR3 is cut off 3 residues early in the read; its end comes from the germline J gene.

This chain connects TRBV2 to TRBJ1-2, with D perhaps matching TRBD1 (6 bases). This clonotype was obtained from a human donor with common variable immunodeficiency. The source material was peripheral blood mononuclear cells. The CDR3 reads CATAGAYGYTF. CDR3 DNA (partial): TGTGCCACCGCGGGGGCCTATGGC.